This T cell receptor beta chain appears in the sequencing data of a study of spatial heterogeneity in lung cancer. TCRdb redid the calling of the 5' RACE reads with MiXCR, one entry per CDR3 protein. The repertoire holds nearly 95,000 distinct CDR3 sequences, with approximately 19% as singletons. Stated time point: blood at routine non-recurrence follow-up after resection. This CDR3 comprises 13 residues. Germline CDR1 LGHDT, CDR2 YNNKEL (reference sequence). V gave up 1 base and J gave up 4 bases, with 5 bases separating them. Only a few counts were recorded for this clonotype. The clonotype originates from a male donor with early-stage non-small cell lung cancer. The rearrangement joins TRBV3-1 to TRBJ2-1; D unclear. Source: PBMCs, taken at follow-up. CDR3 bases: TGTGCCAGCAGCCAAGGCGGATACAATGAGCAGTTCTTC. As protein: CASSQGGYNEQFF.